What follows is one T cell receptor beta chain and its context. Antigen: not known. The record originates from a study of cytomegalovirus exposure and HLA in healthy donors. General study results and limits: Sequencing depth roughly uniform across donors was assumed in presence/absence analyses. In vitro data verified a few CMV-associated chains as specific for CMV antigens. Later on, a genetic analysis was performed. It linked a missense variant in DCLRE1C with V- and J-gene trimming of TCR beta.

The PCR was carried out with 60 Vbeta primers and 13 Jbeta primers. This table comes from immunoSEQ multiplex PCR, and its TCRdb copy is limited to in-frame clones, with some not included. The data contain about 55,000 clones, roughly 82% of them singletons. Material: PBMCs. The TCR was taken from a man aged 25-45 years in good health and CMV-seronegative.

The CDR3 spells CASRVQAGIATNEKLFF. The CDR3 region has the DNA TGCGCCAGCAGGGTTCAGGCCGGGATAGCAACTAATGAAAAACTGTTTTTT. The chain has TRBV5-1 and TRBJ1-4; D unresolved. CDR3 length equals 17 residues. Germline V gives CDR1 SGHRS, CDR2 YFSETQ. Deletions cut 5 bases from V and 0 bases from J, with 17 bases between.